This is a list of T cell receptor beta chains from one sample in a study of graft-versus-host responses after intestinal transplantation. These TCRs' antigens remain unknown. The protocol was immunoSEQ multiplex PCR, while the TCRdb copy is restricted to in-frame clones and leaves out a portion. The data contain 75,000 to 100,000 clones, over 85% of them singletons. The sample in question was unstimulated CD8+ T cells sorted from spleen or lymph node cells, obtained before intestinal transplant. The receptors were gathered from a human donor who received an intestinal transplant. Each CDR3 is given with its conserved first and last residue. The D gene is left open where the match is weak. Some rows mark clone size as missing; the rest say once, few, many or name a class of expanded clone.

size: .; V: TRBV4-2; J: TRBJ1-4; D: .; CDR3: CASSPTTATNEKLFF; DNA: TGTGCCAGCAGCCCTACGACAGCAACTAATGAAAAACTGTTTTTT
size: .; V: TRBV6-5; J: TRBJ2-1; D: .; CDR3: CASSYSPPGRNEQFF; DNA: TGTGCCAGCAGTTACTCGCCCCCAGGGAGGAATGAGCAGTTCTTC
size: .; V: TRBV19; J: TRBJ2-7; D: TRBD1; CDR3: CATGPGQGAGYEQYF; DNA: TGTGCCACTGGACCGGGACAGGGGGCCGGCTACGAGCAGTACTTC
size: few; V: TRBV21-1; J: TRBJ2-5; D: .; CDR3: CASSKDRYQETQYF; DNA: TGTGCCAGCAGCAAAGACCGGTACCAAGAGACCCAGTACTTC
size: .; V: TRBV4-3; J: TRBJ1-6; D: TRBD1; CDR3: CASSQDRGDSPLHF; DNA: TGCGCCAGCAGCCAGGACAGGGGCGACTCACCCCTCCACTTT
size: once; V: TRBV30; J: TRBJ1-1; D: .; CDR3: CAWRAGPTNTEAFF; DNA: TGTGCCTGGAGGGCGGGACCTACGAACACTGAAGCTTTCTTT
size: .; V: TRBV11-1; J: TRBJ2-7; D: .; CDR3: CASSLGSWTASSYEQYF; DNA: TGTGCCAGCAGCTTAGGATCTTGGACAGCGAGCTCCTACGAGCAGTACTTC
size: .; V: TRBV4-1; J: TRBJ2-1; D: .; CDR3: CASSQAMGQYNEQFF; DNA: TGCGCCAGCAGCCAAGCCATGGGGCAGTACAATGAGCAGTTCTTC
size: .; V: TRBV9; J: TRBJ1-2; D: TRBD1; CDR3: CASSVEGDRGDYGYTF; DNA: TGTGCCAGCAGCGTAGAGGGGGACAGGGGAGACTATGGCTACACCTTC
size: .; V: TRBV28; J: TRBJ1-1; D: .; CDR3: CASSISRFGTEAFF; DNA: TGTGCCAGCAGTATCTCTAGGTTTGGCACTGAAGCTTTCTTT
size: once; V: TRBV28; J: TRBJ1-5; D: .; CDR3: CASSLYGRQSNQPQHF; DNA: TGTGCCAGCAGTTTATACGGAAGACAGAGCAATCAGCCCCAGCATTTT
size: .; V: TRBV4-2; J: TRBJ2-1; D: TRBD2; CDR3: CASSQESPPGLATDNEQFF; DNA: TGTGCCAGCAGCCAAGAATCCCCCCCTGGACTAGCGACCGACAATGAGCAGTTCTTC
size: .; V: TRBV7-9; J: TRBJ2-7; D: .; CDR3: CASSSVVGYEQYF; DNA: TGTGCCAGCAGCTCGGTAGTCGGGTACGAGCAGTACTTC
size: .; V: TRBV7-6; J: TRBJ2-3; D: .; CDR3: CASSLMSIDRQYF; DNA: TGTGCCAGCAGCTTAATGTCGATAGATAGGCAGTATTTT
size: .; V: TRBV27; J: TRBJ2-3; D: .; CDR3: CASSLSTFGGAPADTQYF; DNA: TGTGCCAGCAGTTTATCGACTTTTGGGGGCGCCCCGGCAGATACGCAGTATTTT
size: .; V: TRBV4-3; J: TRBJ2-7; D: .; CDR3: CASSQDRVSPDEQYF; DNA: TGCGCCAGCAGCCAAGACCGGGTGAGCCCCGACGAGCAGTACTTC
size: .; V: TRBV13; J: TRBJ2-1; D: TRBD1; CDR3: CASSLGWDRSISNEQFF; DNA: TGTGCCAGCAGCTTAGGCTGGGACAGGTCTATTTCTAATGAGCAGTTCTTC
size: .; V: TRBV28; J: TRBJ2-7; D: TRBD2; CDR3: CASSFFGSGRAYEQYF; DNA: TGTGCCAGCAGTTTTTTTGGTAGCGGGAGGGCCTACGAGCAGTACTTC
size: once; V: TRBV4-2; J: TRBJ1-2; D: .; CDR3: CASSQEHRANYGYTF; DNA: TGTGCCAGCAGCCAAGAACACAGGGCTAACTATGGCTACACCTTC
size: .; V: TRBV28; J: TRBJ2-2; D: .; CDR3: CASSPANTGELFF; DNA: TGTGCCAGCAGTCCAGCGAACACCGGGGAGCTGTTTTTT
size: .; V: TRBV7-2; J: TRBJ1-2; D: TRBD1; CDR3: CASSLEFVVGQLNYGYTF; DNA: TGTGCCAGCAGCTTAGAGTTTGTCGTGGGACAGCTAAACTATGGCTACACCTTC
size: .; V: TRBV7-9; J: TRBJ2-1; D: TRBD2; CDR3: CASSRSGMNEQFF; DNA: TGTGCCAGCAGCCGTAGCGGGATGAATGAGCAGTTCTTC
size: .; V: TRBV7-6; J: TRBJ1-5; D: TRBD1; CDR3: CASSLAGTGNLGPQHF; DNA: TGTGCCAGCAGCTTAGCCGGGACAGGGAATCTAGGGCCCCAGCATTTT
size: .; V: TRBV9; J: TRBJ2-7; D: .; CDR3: CASSGMDRGEYEQYF; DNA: TGTGCCAGCAGCGGAATGGACAGAGGTGAATACGAGCAGTACTTC
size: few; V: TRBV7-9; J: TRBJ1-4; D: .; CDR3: CASSSTGGNEKLFF; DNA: TGTGCCAGCAGTTCGACAGGAGGAAATGAAAAACTGTTTTTT
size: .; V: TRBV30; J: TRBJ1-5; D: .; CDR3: CAWSVGGDQPQHF; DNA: TGTGCCTGGAGTGTAGGGGGAGACCAGCCCCAGCATTTT
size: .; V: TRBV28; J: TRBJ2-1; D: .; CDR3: CASSATLTHNEQFF; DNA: TGTGCCAGCAGTGCGACATTGACGCACAATGAGCAGTTCTTC
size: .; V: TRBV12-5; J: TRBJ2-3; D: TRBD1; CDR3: CASVSGTETDTQYF; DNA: TGTGCTAGTGTCTCCGGGACAGAGACAGATACGCAGTATTTT
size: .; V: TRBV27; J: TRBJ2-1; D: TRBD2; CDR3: CASSPELAGGYNEQFF; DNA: TGTGCCAGCAGTCCGGAACTAGCGGGTGGGTACAATGAGCAGTTCTTC
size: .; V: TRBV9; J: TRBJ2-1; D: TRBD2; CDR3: CASSVASGGSYNEQFF; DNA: TGTGCCAGCAGCGTAGCTAGCGGGGGTAGTTACAATGAGCAGTTCTTC
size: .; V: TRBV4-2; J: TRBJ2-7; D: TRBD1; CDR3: CASSHADRVFEQYF; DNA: TGTGCCAGCAGCCACGCTGACAGGGTCTTCGAGCAGTACTTC
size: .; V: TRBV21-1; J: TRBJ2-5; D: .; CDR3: CASTKTSGGKVETQYF; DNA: TGTGCCAGCACCAAAACTAGCGGGGGGAAGGTAGAGACCCAGTACTTC
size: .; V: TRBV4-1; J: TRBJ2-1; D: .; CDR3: CASSQVSGDNEQFF; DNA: TGCGCCAGCAGCCAGGTTTCAGGGGACAATGAGCAGTTCTTC
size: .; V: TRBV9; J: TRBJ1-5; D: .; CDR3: CASSVGGVNQPQHF; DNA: TGTGCCAGCAGCGTAGGGGGGGTCAATCAGCCCCAGCATTTT
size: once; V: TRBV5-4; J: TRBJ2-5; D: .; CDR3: CASSLTGAAQETQYF; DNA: TGTGCCAGCAGCTTGACAGGTGCCGCCCAAGAGACCCAGTACTTC
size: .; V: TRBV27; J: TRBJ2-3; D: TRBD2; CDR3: CASSSTIGAGGQYF; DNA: TGTGCCAGCAGTTCCACCATTGGAGCGGGGGGGCAGTATTTT
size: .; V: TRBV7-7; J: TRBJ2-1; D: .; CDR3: CASSLSPGGGTNEQFF; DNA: TGTGCCAGCAGCTTGTCCCCTGGCGGGGGCACAAATGAGCAGTTCTTC
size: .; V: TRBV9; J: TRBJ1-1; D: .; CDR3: CAGSVGVKMNTEAFF; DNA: TGTGCCGGCAGCGTAGGAGTAAAGATGAACACTGAAGCTTTCTTT
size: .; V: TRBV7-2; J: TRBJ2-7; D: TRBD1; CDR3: CASSVGTGDSYEQYF; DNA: TGTGCCAGCAGCGTAGGGACAGGGGACTCCTACGAGCAGTACTTC
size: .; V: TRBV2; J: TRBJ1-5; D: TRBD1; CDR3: CASSEPGTGDQPQHF; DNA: TGTGCCAGCAGTGAGCCCGGGACAGGGGATCAGCCCCAGCATTTT
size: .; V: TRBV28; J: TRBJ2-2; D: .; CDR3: CASSVEGELFF; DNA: TGTGCCAGCAGTGTAGAGGGGGAGCTGTTTTTT
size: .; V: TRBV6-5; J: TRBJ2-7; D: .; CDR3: CASSPAGVYEQYF; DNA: TGTGCCAGCAGCCCGGCTGGAGTCTACGAGCAGTACTTC
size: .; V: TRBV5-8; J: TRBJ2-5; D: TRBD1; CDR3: CASSPAGRGSPPRYF; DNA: TGTGCCAGCAGCCCCGCCGGCAGGGGGTCCCCACCGAGGTACTTC
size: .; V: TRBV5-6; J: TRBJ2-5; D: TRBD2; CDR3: CASSRDWTSQETQYF; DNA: TGTGCCAGCAGCCGCGATTGGACTAGCCAAGAGACCCAGTACTTC
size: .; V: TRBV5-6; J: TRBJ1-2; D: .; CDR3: CASSLVEQGRTNYGYTF; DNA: TGTGCCAGCAGCTTGGTAGAACAGGGAAGGACTAACTATGGCTACACCTTC